This T cell receptor (beta chain) was retrieved from a study of T cell repertoires in aging, cancer and after chemotherapy. The CDR3 has 15 residues. The germline V and J ends were trimmed by 3 bases and 0 bases, with 9 bases remaining between them. The germline V gene encodes CDR1 MNHNS and CDR2 SASEGT. Rearranged V-D-J TRB sequences were amplified with a mixed TRB-A/B primer pool. MiXCR, applied by TCRdb to the multiplex PCR reads, yields one record per CDR3 protein. The repertoire includes about 10,000 distinct CDR3 sequences, less than 30% of them detected once, and 1.3% sits in the top ten. Amplification of TCR beta used genomic DNA extracted from peripheral blood.

The V and J genes are TRBV6-1 and TRBJ2-1; D ambiguous. Sequenced: blood. The source is a human donor in good health. For the CDR3, the DNA is TGTGCCAGCAGTGAGGTCGGTTACTCCTACAATGAGCAGTTCTTC. Its protein is CASSEVGYSYNEQFF.